This is a list of T cell receptor beta chains from one sample in a study of T cell changes during pregnancy in multiple sclerosis. Assay: immunoSEQ multiplex PCR; the TCRdb copy retains only in-frame clones and omits some. This table has 110,000 or so clones, approximately 95% appearing once. Sequencing was performed on peripheral blood, taken before pregnancy. These receptors all come from a female donor with multiple sclerosis, enrolled in a pregnancy study. Each CDR3 is given with its conserved first and last residue. A D gene is named only where the DNA matches it firmly. Only some rows state a clone size, as once, few, many or a class for expanded clones.

abundance,d_gene,j_gene,v_gene,CDR3aa,CDR3nt
.,TRBD1,TRBJ1-1,TRBV7-6,CASSRSPFRDRGGTEAFF,TGTGCCAGCAGCCGATCACCCTTCCGGGACAGGGGAGGAACTGAAGCTTTCTTT
.,.,TRBJ1-1,TRBV5-1,CASSLLGADTEAFF,TGCGCCAGCAGCTTGTTGGGGGCGGACACTGAAGCTTTCTTT
.,TRBD2,TRBJ2-7,TRBV5-1,CASSLGPSGVTYEQYF,TGCGCCAGCAGCTTGGGGCCTAGCGGGGTAACCTACGAGCAGTACTTC
.,.,TRBJ1-1,TRBV6-5,CASSPLPGKNTEAFF,TGTGCCAGCAGCCCCTTACCAGGGAAGAACACTGAAGCTTTCTTT
.,TRBD1,TRBJ2-1,TRBV6-5,CASSYDRDNEQFF,TGTGCCAGCAGTTACGACAGGGACAATGAGCAGTTCTTC
once,TRBD2,TRBJ2-7,TRBV7-9,CASSLGTSGDEQYF,TGTGCCAGCAGCTTGGGGACTAGCGGTGACGAGCAGTACTTC
.,TRBD2,TRBJ2-3,TRBV30,CAWHRGGTDTQYF,TGTGCCTGGCACCGGGGGGGCACAGATACGCAGTATTTT
.,TRBD1,TRBJ2-1,TRBV5-1,CASSLGTGTYNEQFF,TGCGCCAGCAGCTTAGGGACAGGAACCTACAATGAGCAGTTCTTC
few,.,TRBJ1-1,TRBV6-1,CASSEVEADTEAFF,TGTGCCAGCAGTGAAGTTGAGGCGGACACTGAAGCTTTCTTT
.,.,TRBJ2-3,TRBV7-2,CASRGGVDTQYF,TGTGCCAGCAGAGGGGGGGTAGATACGCAGTATTTT
.,TRBD1,TRBJ1-2,TRBV28,CASSRAQGAYGYTF,TGTGCCAGCAGTAGGGCCCAGGGGGCTTATGGCTACACCTTC
once,TRBD2,TRBJ2-1,TRBV27,CASSLLAGGLRARYNEQFF,TGTGCCAGCAGTCTACTAGCGGGAGGCCTCCGAGCCCGCTACAATGAGCAGTTCTTC
once,TRBD1,TRBJ1-1,TRBV30,CAWMGDREEAFF,TGTGCCTGGATGGGAGACAGGGAGGAGGCTTTCTTT
.,.,TRBJ2-7,TRBV5-4,CASSLGGAPYEQYF,TGTGCCAGCAGCTTGGGCGGGGCCCCCTACGAGCAGTACTTC
.,.,TRBJ1-1,TRBV5-1,CASSLAGADTEAFF,TGCGCCAGCAGCTTGGCAGGGGCTGACACTGAAGCTTTCTTT
.,.,TRBJ1-1,TRBV29-1,CSVGGVTGNTEAFF,TGCAGCGTTGGAGGGGTGACAGGGAACACTGAAGCTTTCTTT
.,TRBD1,TRBJ1-1,TRBV28,CASSPWTGRTTEAFF,TGTGCCAGCAGTCCTTGGACAGGGAGGACCACTGAAGCTTTCTTT
.,.,TRBJ2-7,TRBV7-9,CASSLPVPYEQYF,TGTGCCAGCAGCTTACCGGTCCCCTACGAGCAGTACTTC
.,TRBD1,TRBJ2-2,TRBV5-1,CASSSWTGRTGELFF,TGCGCCAGCAGCTCCTGGACAGGGAGGACCGGGGAGCTGTTTTTT
.,TRBD1,TRBJ1-2,TRBV5-1,CASSPDRGSGYTF,TGCGCCAGCAGCCCGGACAGGGGCTCTGGCTACACCTTC
.,.,TRBJ2-1,TRBV10-1,CASSEKGQSNEQFF,TGCGCCAGCAGTGAGAAGGGGCAGAGTAATGAGCAGTTCTTC
.,.,TRBJ1-2,TRBV6-1,CASSESANYGYTF,TGTGCCAGCAGTGAGTCGGCTAACTATGGCTACACCTTC
.,.,TRBJ1-5,TRBV11-2,CASSLGAHSNQPQHF,TGTGCCAGCAGCTTAGGGGCACATAGCAATCAGCCCCAGCATTTT
.,TRBD1,TRBJ1-2,TRBV28,CASSSPGQGTGYTF,TGTGCCAGCAGCTCCCCGGGACAGGGGACTGGCTACACCTTC
few,TRBD1,TRBJ1-1,TRBV5-1,CASTRGQGDTEAFF,TGCGCCAGCACCCGGGGACAGGGGGACACTGAAGCTTTCTTT
once,TRBD1,TRBJ1-1,TRBV19,CASSLQGWGMNTEAFF,TGTGCCAGTAGTTTACAGGGGTGGGGCATGAACACTGAAGCTTTCTTT
once,.,TRBJ1-1,TRBV5-1,CASSLTPANTEAFF,TGCGCCAGCAGCCTGACACCCGCGAACACTGAAGCTTTCTTT
.,.,TRBJ1-3,TRBV27,CASSQYSGNTIYF,TGTGCCAGCAGTCAGTACTCTGGAAACACCATATATTTT
.,.,TRBJ2-1,TRBV7-9,CASSLTGPPSYNEQFF,TGTGCCAGCAGCTTAACAGGTCCCCCATCCTACAATGAGCAGTTCTTC
.,TRBD2,TRBJ2-7,TRBV19,CASSFSLSSGIIYEQYF,TGTGCCAGTAGTTTCTCACTGTCTAGCGGGATTATCTACGAGCAGTACTTC
.,TRBD2,TRBJ2-1,TRBV5-6,CASSFSGRGYNEQFF,TGTGCCAGCAGCTTTAGCGGGAGGGGTTACAATGAGCAGTTCTTC
.,.,TRBJ2-7,TRBV6-5,CASSLIGQLPYEQYF,TGTGCCAGCAGTCTCATCGGACAGCTTCCCTACGAGCAGTACTTC
.,.,TRBJ2-5,TRBV7-9,CASSLLGAPGTQYF,TGTGCCAGCAGCTTACTGGGAGCGCCCGGGACCCAGTACTTC
.,.,TRBJ1-4,TRBV29-1,CSVADSSRGEKLFF,TGCAGCGTTGCGGACAGCTCCCGAGGTGAAAAACTGTTTTTT
.,.,TRBJ2-5,TRBV5-1,CASSRREGETQYF,TGCGCCAGCAGTCGGCGGGAAGGCGAGACCCAGTACTTC